The sequence of this T cell receptor beta chain was determined in a study of blood T cell repertoires in COVID-19. The germline V gene encodes CDR1 SEHNR and CDR2 FQNEAQ (reference sequence). The CDR3 covers 16 residues. V lost 2 bases and J lost 5; bases outside the gene matches: 8. Profiling relied on immunoSEQ multiplex PCR, and the TCRdb table lists in-frame clones only, not all of them. The sample lists some 120,000 clones, over 75% occurring once. The V and J genes are TRBV7-9 and TRBJ1-4; 7 bases agree with TRBD1. The TCR comes from a man younger than 45 with COVID-19, enrolled during active disease. The sequencing sample was made of peripheral blood. CDR3 amino acids: CASSLFPQGRNEKLFF. The DNA of the CDR3 is TGTGCCAGCAGCTTATTCCCACAGGGGCGGAATGAAAAACTGTTTTTT.